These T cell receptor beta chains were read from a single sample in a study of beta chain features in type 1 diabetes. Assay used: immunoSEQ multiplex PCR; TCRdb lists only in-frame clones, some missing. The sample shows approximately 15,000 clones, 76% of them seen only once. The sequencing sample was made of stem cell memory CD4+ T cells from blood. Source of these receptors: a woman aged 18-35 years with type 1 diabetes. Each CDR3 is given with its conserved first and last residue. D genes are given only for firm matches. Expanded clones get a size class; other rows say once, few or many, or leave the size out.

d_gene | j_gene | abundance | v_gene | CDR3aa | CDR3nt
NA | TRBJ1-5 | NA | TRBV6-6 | CASSYSSGLTKPQHF | TGTGCCAGCAGTTACTCGAGTGGGCTGACGAAGCCCCAGCATTTT
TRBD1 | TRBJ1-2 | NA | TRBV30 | CAWSPTGGNYGYTF | TGTGCCTGGAGTCCGACAGGGGGAAACTATGGCTACACCTTC
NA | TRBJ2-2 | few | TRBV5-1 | CASSPSNTGELFF | TGCGCCAGCAGCCCCTCGAACACCGGGGAGCTGTTTTTT
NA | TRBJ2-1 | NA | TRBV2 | CASSDLRGLNEQFF | TGTGCCAGCAGTGATCTACGCGGCCTAAATGAGCAGTTCTTC
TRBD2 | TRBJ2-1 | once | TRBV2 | CASIHRGTSVNEQFF | TGTGCCAGCATTCACAGGGGGACTAGCGTAAATGAGCAGTTCTTC
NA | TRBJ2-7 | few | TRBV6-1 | CASMLGSSSYEQYF | TGTGCCAGCATGCTCGGGTCCAGCTCCTACGAGCAGTACTTC
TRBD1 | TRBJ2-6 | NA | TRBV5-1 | CASSSRDRVHHSGANVLTF | TGCGCCAGCAGCTCCCGGGACAGGGTTCACCACTCTGGGGCCAACGTCCTGACTTTC
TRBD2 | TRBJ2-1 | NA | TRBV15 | CATSRPPGLADSYNEQFF | TGTGCCACCAGCCGCCCCCCGGGACTAGCCGACTCCTACAATGAGCAGTTCTTC
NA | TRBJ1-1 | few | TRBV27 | CASSLSAGEAFF | TGTGCCAGCAGTTTATCCGCGGGTGAAGCTTTCTTT
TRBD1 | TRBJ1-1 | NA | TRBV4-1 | CASSPTGQADTEAFF | TGCGCCAGCAGCCCGACGGGACAGGCGGACACTGAAGCTTTCTTT
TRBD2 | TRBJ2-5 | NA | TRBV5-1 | CASSLELKAGGGETQYF | TGCGCCAGCAGCTTGGAGTTAAAGGCGGGAGGAGGGGAGACCCAGTACTTC
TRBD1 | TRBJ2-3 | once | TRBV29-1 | CSGTTGGIDTQYF | TGCAGCGGAACGACAGGGGGAATAGATACGCAGTATTTT
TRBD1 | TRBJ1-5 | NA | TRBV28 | CASSLLRTGQEHQPQHF | TGTGCCAGCAGCCTTTTACGTACGGGACAGGAACATCAGCCCCAGCATTTT
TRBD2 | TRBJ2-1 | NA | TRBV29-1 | CSGERGYNEQFF | TGCAGCGGGGAGCGGGGGTACAATGAGCAGTTCTTC
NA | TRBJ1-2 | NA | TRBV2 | CASSPPGGYTF | TGTGCCAGCAGTCCACCGGGAGGCTACACCTTC
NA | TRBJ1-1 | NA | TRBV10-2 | CASRDRPNTEAFF | TGCGCCAGCAGAGACAGGCCGAACACTGAAGCTTTCTTT
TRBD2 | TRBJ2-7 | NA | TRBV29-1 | CSGMGLAGGPSYEQYF | TGCAGCGGAATGGGGCTAGCGGGAGGCCCCTCCTACGAGCAGTACTTC
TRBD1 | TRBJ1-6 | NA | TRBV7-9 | CASSLGTGQYPNSPLHF | TGTGCCAGCAGCTTAGGGACAGGCCAGTACCCCAATTCACCCCTCCACTTT
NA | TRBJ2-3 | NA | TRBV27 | CASSLNRRGIDTQYF | TGTGCCAGCAGTTTAAACAGGAGGGGCATCGATACGCAGTATTTT
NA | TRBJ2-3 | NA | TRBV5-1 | CASNIRESTDTQYF | TGCGCCAGCAATATACGGGAGAGCACAGATACGCAGTATTTT
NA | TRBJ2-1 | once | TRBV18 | CASSPLIIGRDNEQFF | TGTGCCAGCTCACCACTAATTATAGGTCGGGACAATGAGCAGTTCTTC
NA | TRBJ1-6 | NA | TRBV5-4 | CASRPTGFNNSPLHF | TGTGCCAGCAGGCCGACAGGATTTAATAATTCACCCCTCCACTTT
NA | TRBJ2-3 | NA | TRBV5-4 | CASSLREDPQYF | TGTGCCAGCAGCTTGCGTGAGGATCCGCAGTATTTT
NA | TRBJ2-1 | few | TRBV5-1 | CASSSGQYQYNEQFF | TGCGCCAGCAGTTCAGGACAGTACCAATACAATGAGCAGTTCTTC
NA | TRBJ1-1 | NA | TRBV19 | CASGHYEAFF | TGTGCCAGCGGACACTACGAAGCTTTCTTT
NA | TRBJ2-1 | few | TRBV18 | CASSPPVYRSWVDEQFF | TGTGCCAGCTCACCACCCGTGTACAGGTCGTGGGTTGATGAGCAGTTCTTC
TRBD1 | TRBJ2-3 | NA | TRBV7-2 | CASSSGQGVRATDTQYF | TGTGCCAGCAGCTCCGGACAGGGGGTAAGGGCCACAGATACGCAGTATTTT
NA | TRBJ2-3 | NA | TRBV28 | CASSPGHISGTDTQYF | TGTGCCAGCAGTCCGGGACACATCTCGGGGACAGATACGCAGTATTTT
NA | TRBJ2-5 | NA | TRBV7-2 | CASSQGGTQYF | TGTGCCAGCAGCCAGGGGGGGACCCAGTACTTC
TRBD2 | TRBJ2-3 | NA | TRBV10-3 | CAIRIAGGDTQYF | TGTGCCATCAGGATAGCGGGAGGGGATACGCAGTATTTT
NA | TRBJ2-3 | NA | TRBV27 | CASSLSGSTDTQYF | TGTGCCAGCAGTTTATCGGGCAGCACAGATACGCAGTATTTT
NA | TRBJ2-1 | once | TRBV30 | CAWSPLGQGPHNEQFF | TGTGCCTGGAGTCCCCTTGGCCAGGGGCCCCACAATGAGCAGTTCTTC
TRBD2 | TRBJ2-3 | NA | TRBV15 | CATSRVLLGGGSGDTQYF | TGTGCCACCAGCAGAGTCCTCCTCGGCGGCGGGAGTGGAGATACGCAGTATTTT
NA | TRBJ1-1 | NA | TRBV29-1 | CSVGGQGWTEAFF | TGCAGCGTTGGGGGTCAGGGATGGACTGAAGCTTTCTTT
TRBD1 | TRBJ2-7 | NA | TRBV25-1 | CASSETGTGSYEQYF | TGTGCCAGCAGCGAAACCGGGACAGGGTCCTACGAGCAGTACTTC
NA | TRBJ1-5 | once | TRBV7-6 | CASSFAPGEPQHF | TGTGCCAGCAGCTTTGCTCCGGGTGAGCCCCAGCATTTT
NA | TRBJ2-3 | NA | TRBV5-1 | CASSLGRRELTDTQYF | TGCGCCAGCAGCTTGGGCCGCCGGGAACTAACAGATACGCAGTATTTT
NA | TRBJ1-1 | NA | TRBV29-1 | CSGHGSGGYYTEAFF | TGCAGCGGCCACGGGTCCGGGGGATATTACACTGAAGCTTTCTTT
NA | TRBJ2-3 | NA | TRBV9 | CASSVTPPAGGQVWSTDTQYF | TGTGCCAGCAGCGTTACTCCCCCCGCCGGAGGGCAAGTGTGGAGCACAGATACGCAGTATTTT
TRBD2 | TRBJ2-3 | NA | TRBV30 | CAWSGLAGEGDTQYF | TGTGCCTGGAGTGGACTAGCGGGGGAGGGTGATACGCAGTATTTT
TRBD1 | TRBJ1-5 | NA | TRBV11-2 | CASSLGDRQPQHF | TGTGCCAGCAGCTTAGGGGACAGGCAGCCCCAGCATTTT
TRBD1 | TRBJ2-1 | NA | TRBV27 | CASRQPGQGAVNEQFF | TGTGCCAGCAGGCAACCCGGACAGGGGGCGGTCAATGAGCAGTTCTTC